This T cell receptor beta chain was profiled in a study of T cells in Graves' hyperthyroidism and ophthalmopathy (dated by TCRdb to 2018 to 2020). In terms of the full investigation: Peripheral blood was sampled at the time of initial diagnosis, prior to any treatment. The approximately 100 discovery patients were randomly divided into training and test sets at a 7:3 ratio. Prospective prediction of ophthalmopathy was tested in an independent validation cohort consisting of 18 to 20 hyperthyroidism patients and approximately 16 patients who later progressed to ophthalmopathy. Once sampling was done, hyperthyroidism patients were given methimazole at a starting dose of 30 mg daily, whereas ophthalmopathy patients were given high-dose intravenous methylprednisolone. To identify distinguishing TCR V-J signatures, a discovery cohort of 100 patients was used, comprising 43 with Graves' ophthalmopathy and roughly 60 with stable Graves' hyperthyroidism. In six Graves' hyperthyroidism patients, the study also compared T-cell repertoires from thyroid tissue with T-cell repertoires from blood. According to the paper, TCR Vbeta CDR3 sequencing was carried out on over 130 peripheral blood samples, which came from about 45 ophthalmopathy, around 74 hyperthyroidism and approximately 17 progressor patients.

In the ophthalmopathy patients, disease was moderately to severely active, with a Clinical Activity Score of 3 or more, a NOSPECS grade of 4 or more, and a duration of less than 3 months. Exclusion was applied to patients with uncontrolled infections, other autoimmune diseases, pregnancy or lactation. Diagnoses relied on clinical symptoms, serum thyroxine and TRAb, thyroid ultrasound and orbital computed tomography. PBMCs were separated from about 10 ml of fresh peripheral blood using Ficoll-Paque density gradient centrifugation. Total RNA was extracted using Trizol reagent, and RNA quality was assessed on an Agilent 2100 Bioanalyzer. A remark on this clonotype: Its antigen has not been determined. No base-level quality is on record; no much larger clone is a single base apart.

Results and caveats for the whole study, not just this receptor: During validation, the model predicted progression to ophthalmopathy a median of about 6.5 months ahead of onset, with roughly 65% sensitivity and 72% to 80% specificity. No statistical method was used to set the sample size in advance, and investigators knew the group allocation. Most expanded thyroid clonotypes (frequency above 0.001) were also detected in blood, suggesting blood repertoires may reflect thyroid immune responses. In cross-validation, a model built on a 13 V-J signature told ophthalmopathy apart from stable hyperthyroidism with under 90% sensitivity and roughly 81% specificity, and in testing the same model reached 80%/75%.

Reading the germline V gene gives CDR1 MNHNS and CDR2 SASEGT. The CDR3, from cysteine to phenylalanine, totals 17 residues. The entry retains the CDR3 DNA only, 51 bases that are in frame from base 1. Trimming costs V 2 bases and J 3 bases, and their ends lie 16 bases apart. The TCR beta CDR3 regions were amplified from RNA transcripts. For the first round of RT-PCR on the TCR CDR3, the HTBI primer set was used together with the Qiagen OneStep RT-PCR kit. The libraries were constructed in a second round of multiplex PCR and then size-selected and purified. Sequencing of the libraries was done on an Illumina HiSeq2000 using paired-end 100 bp reads. Turning to the authors' computational methods: SOAPnuke was used to process the raw data, removing reads that contained adapters or uncalled bases, had a mean Phred below 15, or lacked an exact match to the constant primer or identifier. COPE v1.2.5 was used to merge the high-quality paired reads, and each unique nucleotide sequence was defined as a clonotype. Clonotypes were aligned to IMGT TRBV, TRBD and TRBJ reference segments using MiTCR v1.1. The analysis included only V-J combinations with a frequency above 0.0001, which together covered around 99% of the repertoires. A TCS score was defined as the ratio between F50 (clonal expansion) and ExV (chaos), using BLOSUM62-based TCRdist between CDR3 peptides within each V-J. Welch's t-statistics and random forest reduced some 510 V-J features to about 13, which were used in a naive Bayes classifier (R e1071). TCRdb reanalyzed the raw reads on its own, using fastp at Q25 for trimming and MiXCR for clone calling, and kept in-frame beta chains. Rows with one shared CDR3 protein collapse into an entry with the most common genes and DNA. TCRdb assigned the V and J calls; the authors' analysis was not used. The sample records some 500,000 distinct CDR3 sequences, roughly 25% of which are singletons. Clones ranked in the top ten supply about 11% of the sample.

The material sequenced was blood. The V and J segments used are TRBV6-1 and TRBJ2-2; the D gene remains uncertain. This clonotype was obtained from a young woman with Graves' ophthalmopathy. In nucleotides, the sequence is TGTGCCAGCAGTGAAAAGGATGGCTATAGCTACACCGGGGAGCTGTTTTTT. The resulting protein is CASSEKDGYSYTGELFF.